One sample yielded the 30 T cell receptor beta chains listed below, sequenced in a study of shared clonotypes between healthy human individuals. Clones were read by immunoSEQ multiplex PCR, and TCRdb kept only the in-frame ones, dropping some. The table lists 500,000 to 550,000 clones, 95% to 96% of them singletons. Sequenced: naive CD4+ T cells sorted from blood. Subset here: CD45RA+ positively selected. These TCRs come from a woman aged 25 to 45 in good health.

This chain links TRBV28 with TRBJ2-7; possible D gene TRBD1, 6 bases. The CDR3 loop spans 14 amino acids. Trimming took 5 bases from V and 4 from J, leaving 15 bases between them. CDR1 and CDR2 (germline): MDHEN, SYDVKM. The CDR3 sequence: CASSTSPDRYEQYF. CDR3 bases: TGTGCCAGCAGTACATCACCCGACAGGTACGAGCAGTACTTC.

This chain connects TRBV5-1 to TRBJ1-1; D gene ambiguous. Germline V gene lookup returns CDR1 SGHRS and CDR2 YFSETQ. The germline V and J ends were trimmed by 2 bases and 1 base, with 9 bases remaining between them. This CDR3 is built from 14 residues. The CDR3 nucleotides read TGCGCCAGCAGCTTCGGCGTGACGAACACTGAAGCTTTCTTT. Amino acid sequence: CASSFGVTNTEAFF.

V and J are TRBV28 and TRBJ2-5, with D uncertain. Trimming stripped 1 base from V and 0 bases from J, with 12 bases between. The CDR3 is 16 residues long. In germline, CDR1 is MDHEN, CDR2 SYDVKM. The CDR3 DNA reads TGTGCCAGCAGTTTATCTCAGACTCCGTACCAAGAGACCCAGTACTTC. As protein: CASSLSQTPYQETQYF.

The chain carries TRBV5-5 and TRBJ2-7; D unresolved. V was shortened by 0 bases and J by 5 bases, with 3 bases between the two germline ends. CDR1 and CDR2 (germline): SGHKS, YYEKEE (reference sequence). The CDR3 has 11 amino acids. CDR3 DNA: TGTGCCAGCAGCTTGGATAACGAGCAGTACTTC. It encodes CASSLDNEQYF.

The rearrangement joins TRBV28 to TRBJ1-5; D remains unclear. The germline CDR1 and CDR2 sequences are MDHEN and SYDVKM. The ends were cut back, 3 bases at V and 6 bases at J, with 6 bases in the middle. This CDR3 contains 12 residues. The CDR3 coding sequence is TGTGCCAGCAGTTTCTATCGTCAGCCCCAGCATTTT. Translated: CASSFYRQPQHF.

The CDR3 region has the DNA TGTGCCAGCAGCTTGGCTGTCCGGGATACGCAGTATTTT. Encoded protein: CASSLAVRDTQYF. The chain carries TRBV5-4 and TRBJ2-3, with D unresolved. This CDR3 is 13 amino acids long. The V end lost 0 bases, the J end lost 6 bases, and 8 bases lay between the germline ends. Germline lookup yields CDR1 SGHNT and CDR2 YYREEE (reference sequence).

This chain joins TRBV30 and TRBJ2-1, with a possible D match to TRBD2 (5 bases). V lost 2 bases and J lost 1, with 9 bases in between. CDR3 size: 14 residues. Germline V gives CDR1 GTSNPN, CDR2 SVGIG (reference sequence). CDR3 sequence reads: CAWSRGVSYNEQFF. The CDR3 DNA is TGTGCCTGGAGTCGGGGAGTTTCCTACAATGAGCAGTTCTTC.

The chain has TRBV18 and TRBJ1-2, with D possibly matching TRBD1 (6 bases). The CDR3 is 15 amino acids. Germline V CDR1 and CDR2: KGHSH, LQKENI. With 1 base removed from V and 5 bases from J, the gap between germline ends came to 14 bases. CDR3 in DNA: TGTGCCAGCTCACCACGGTCAGGACAGAAGTATGGCTACACCTTC. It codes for CASSPRSGQKYGYTF.

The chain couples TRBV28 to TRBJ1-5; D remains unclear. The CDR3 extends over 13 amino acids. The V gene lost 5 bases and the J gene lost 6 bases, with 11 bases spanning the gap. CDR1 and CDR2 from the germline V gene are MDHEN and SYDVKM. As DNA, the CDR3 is TGTGCCAGCAGTCCCCCGGGGAGTCAGCCCCAGCATTTT. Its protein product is CASSPPGSQPQHF.

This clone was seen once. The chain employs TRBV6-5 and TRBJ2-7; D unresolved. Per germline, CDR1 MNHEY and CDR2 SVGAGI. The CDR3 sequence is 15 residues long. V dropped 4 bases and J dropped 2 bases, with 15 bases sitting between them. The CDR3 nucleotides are TGTGCCAGCAGTTTGTCGGCAGGTCCTACCTACGAGCAGTACTTC. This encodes CASSLSAGPTYEQYF.

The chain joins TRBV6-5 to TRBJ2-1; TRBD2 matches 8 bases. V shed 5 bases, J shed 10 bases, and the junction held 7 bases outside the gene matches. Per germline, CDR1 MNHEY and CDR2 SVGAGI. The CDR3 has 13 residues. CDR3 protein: CASSRGSGTEQFF. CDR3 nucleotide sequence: TGTGCCAGCAGTCGGGGTAGCGGGACCGAGCAGTTCTTC.

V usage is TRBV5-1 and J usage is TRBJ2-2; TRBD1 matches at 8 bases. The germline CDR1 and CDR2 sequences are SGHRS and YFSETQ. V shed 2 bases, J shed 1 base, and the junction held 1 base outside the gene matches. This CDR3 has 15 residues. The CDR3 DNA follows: TGCGCCAGCAGCTTCGGACAGGGGAACACCGGGGAGCTGTTTTTT. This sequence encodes CASSFGQGNTGELFF. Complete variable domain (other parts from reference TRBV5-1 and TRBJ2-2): KAGVTQTPRYLIKTRGQQVTLSCSPISGHRSVSWYQQTPGQGLQFLFEYFSETQRNKGNFPGRFSGRQFSNSRSEMNVSTLELGDSALYLCASSFGQGNTGELFFGEGSRLTVL.

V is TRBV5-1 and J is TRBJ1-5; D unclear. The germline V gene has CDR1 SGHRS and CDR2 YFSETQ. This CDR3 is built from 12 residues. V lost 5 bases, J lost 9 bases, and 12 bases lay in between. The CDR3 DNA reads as TGCGCCAGCAGTCGTGACGGCGTGCCCCAGCATTTT. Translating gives CASSRDGVPQHF.

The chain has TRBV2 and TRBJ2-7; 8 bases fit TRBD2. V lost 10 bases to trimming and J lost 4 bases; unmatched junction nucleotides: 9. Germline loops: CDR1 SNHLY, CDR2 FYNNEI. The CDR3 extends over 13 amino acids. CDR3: CATLPSGSYEQYF. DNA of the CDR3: TGTGCCACTCTCCCCAGCGGGAGTTACGAGCAGTACTTC.

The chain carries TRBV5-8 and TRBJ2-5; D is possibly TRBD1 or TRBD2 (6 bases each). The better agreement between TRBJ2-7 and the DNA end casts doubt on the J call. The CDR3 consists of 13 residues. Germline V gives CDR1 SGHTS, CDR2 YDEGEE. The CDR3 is CASTPRGAYEQYF. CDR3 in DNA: TGTGCCAGCACCCCGAGGGGGGCGTACGAGCAGTACTTC.

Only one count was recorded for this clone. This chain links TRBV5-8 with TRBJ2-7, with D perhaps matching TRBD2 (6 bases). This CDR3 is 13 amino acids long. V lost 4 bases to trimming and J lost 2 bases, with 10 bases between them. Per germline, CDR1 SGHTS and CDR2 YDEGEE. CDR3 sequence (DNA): TGTGCCAGCAGCCTGGACTATACCTACGAGCAGTACTTC. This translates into CASSLDYTYEQYF.

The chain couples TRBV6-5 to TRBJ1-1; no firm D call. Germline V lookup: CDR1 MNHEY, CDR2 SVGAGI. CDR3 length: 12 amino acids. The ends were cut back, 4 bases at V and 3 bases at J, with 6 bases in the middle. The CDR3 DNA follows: TGTGCCAGCAGTTCTTGGGACACTGAAGCTTTCTTT. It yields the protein CASSSWDTEAFF.

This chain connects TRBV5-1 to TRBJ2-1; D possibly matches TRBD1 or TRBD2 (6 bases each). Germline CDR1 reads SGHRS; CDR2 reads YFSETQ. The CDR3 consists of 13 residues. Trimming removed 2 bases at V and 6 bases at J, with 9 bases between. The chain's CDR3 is CASSLGGINEQFF. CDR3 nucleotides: TGCGCCAGCAGCTTAGGGGGGATCAATGAGCAGTTCTTC.

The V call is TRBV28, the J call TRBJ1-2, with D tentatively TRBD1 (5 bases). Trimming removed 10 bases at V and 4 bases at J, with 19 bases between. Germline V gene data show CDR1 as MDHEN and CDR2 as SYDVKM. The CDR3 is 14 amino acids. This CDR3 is CATSDRPGVYGYTF. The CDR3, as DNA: TGTGCCACCTCGGACCGCCCGGGGGTCTATGGCTACACCTTC.

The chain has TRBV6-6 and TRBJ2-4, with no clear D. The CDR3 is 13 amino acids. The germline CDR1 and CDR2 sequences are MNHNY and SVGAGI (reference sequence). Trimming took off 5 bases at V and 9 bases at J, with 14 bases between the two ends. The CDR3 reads CASSQELGSIQYF. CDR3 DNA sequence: TGTGCCAGCAGTCAAGAGCTAGGTAGCATTCAGTACTTC.

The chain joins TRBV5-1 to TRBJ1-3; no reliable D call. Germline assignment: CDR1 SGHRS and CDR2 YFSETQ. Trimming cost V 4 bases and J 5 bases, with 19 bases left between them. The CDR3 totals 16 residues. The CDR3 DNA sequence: TGCGCCAGCAGCCCCGTCCTTATGGATGAGAGAAACACCATATATTTT. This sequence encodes CASSPVLMDERNTIYF. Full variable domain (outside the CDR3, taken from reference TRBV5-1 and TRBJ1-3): KAGVTQTPRYLIKTRGQQVTLSCSPISGHRSVSWYQQTPGQGLQFLFEYFSETQRNKGNFPGRFSGRQFSNSRSEMNVSTLELGDSALYLCASSPVLMDERNTIYFGEGSWLTVV.

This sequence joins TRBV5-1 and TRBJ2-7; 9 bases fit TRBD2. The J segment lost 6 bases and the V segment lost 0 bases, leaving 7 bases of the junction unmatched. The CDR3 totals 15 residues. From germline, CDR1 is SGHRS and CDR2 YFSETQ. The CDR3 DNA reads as TGCGCCAGCAGCTTGGCCCCCGGGACTAGCAGCGAGCAGTACTTC. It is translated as CASSLAPGTSSEQYF. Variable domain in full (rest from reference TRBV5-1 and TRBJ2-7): KAGVTQTPRYLIKTRGQQVTLSCSPISGHRSVSWYQQTPGQGLQFLFEYFSETQRNKGNFPGRFSGRQFSNSRSEMNVSTLELGDSALYLCASSLAPGTSSEQYFGPGTRLTVT.

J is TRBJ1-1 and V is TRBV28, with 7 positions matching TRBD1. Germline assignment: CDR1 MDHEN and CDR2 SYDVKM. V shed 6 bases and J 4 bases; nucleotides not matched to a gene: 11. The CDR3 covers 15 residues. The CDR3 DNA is TGTGCCAGCAGCCGGCAGACAGGGAGGCTCACTGAAGCTTTCTTT. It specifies CASSRQTGRLTEAFF.

The CDR3 bases are TGTGCCAGCAGTCCTGACTCGTCCGCGGATCAGCCCCAGCATTTT. It encodes CASSPDSSADQPQHF. This chain uses TRBV6-5 with TRBJ1-5, with D hard to call. Trimming took off 5 bases at V and 5 bases at J, with 16 bases between the two ends. The CDR3 totals 15 residues. Germline V CDR1 and CDR2: MNHEY, SVGAGI.

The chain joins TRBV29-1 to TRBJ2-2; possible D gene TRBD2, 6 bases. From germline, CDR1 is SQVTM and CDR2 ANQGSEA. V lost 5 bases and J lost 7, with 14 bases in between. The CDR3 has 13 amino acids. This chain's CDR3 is CSVPLVRGGELFF. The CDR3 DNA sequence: TGCAGCGTTCCTCTCGTGCGGGGCGGGGAGCTGTTTTTT.

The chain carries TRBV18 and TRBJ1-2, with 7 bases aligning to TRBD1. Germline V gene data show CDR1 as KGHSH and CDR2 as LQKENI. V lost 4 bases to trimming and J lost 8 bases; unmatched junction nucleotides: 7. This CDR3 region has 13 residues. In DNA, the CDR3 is TGTGCCAGCTCACTGGGACAGTTGGAGGGCTACACCTTC. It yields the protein CASSLGQLEGYTF. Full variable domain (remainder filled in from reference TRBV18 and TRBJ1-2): NAGVMQNPRHLVRRRGQEARLRCSPMKGHSHVYWYRQLPEEGLKFMVYLQKENIIDESGMPKERFSAEFPKEGPSILRIQQVVRGDSAAYFCASSLGQLEGYTFGSGTRLTVV.

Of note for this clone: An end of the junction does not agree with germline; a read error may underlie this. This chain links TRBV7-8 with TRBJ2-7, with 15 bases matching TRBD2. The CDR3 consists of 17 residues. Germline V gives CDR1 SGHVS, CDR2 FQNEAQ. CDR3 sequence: CASSLLSPGLAGGPILF. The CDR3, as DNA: TGTGCCAGCAGCTTGTTGTCGCCGGGACTAGCGGGAGGCCCCATCCTCTTC.

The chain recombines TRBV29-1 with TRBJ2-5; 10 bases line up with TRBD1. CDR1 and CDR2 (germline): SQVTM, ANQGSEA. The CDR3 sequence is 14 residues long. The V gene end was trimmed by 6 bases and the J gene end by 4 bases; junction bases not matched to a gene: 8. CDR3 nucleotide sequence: TGCAGCGTAACCGGGACAGGGGTTCGAGAGACCCAGTACTTC. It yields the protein CSVTGTGVRETQYF.

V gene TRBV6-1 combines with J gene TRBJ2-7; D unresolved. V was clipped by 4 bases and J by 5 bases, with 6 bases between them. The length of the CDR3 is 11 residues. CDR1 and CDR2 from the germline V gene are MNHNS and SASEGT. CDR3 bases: TGTGCCAGCAGTGTAGGGAACGAGCAGTACTTC. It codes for CASSVGNEQYF.

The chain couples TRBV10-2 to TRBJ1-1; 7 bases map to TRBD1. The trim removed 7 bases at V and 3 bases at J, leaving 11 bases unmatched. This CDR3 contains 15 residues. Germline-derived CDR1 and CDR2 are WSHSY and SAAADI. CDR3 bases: TGCGCCAGCACTTCAAAGGGGGCATGGGACACTGAAGCTTTCTTT. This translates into CASTSKGAWDTEAFF.